Each of the 6 T cell receptor beta chains below was sequenced from the same sample in a study of cytomegalovirus exposure and HLA in healthy donors (dated 2017 in TCRdb). Libraries were prepared through the immunoSEQ multiplex PCR assay. For the multiplex PCR, a mixture combining 60 forward primers for TCR Vbeta segments and 13 reverse primers for TCR Jbeta segments was used. This immuneACCESS table, as held by TCRdb, lists in-frame sequences with V and J called but not all clones. Of the missing ones, under half trace to an unresolved V gene in checked studies; the others have no known cause. The sample yields fewer than 250,000 clones; roughly 80% were counted once. The top ten hold 2.5% to 3% of the sample. The sample taken for sequencing was PBMCs. All receptors derive from a man aged 25 to 40 in good health and CMV-seronegative.

J is TRBJ2-7 and V is TRBV27; 8 nucleotides align to TRBD1. Germline V gene sequence: CDR1 MNHEY, CDR2 SMNVEV (reference sequence). With 3 bases clipped from V and 2 bases from J, the junction kept 3 bases outside the gene matches. The CDR3 runs to 14 residues. CDR3 loop: CASSFDRGAYEQYF. CDR3 DNA sequence: TGTGCCAGCAGTTTCGACAGGGGCGCCTACGAGCAGTACTTC.

The CDR3 region is CASSSIDRGSYNEQFF. CDR3 bases: TGTGCCAGCAGCTCAATCGACAGGGGGTCCTACAATGAGCAGTTCTTC. V usage is TRBV7-9 and J usage is TRBJ2-1, with 9 bases lining up with TRBD1. V trimming: 4 bases; J trimming: 1 base; junction bases outside the gene matches: 5. The CDR3 spans 16 residues. Germline V CDR1 and CDR2: SEHNR, FQNEAQ (reference sequence).

This clone has just a few counts. The chain carries TRBV4-3 and TRBJ1-5, with a tentative D call TRBD1 (6 bases). Germline CDR1 reads LGHNA; CDR2 reads YSLEER. Trimming pared 2 bases from V and 4 bases from J, leaving 6 bases between. The CDR3 sequence is 13 residues long. This CDR3 is CASSQTGNQPQHF. As DNA, the CDR3 is TGCGCCAGCAGCCAAACAGGGAATCAGCCCCAGCATTTT.

J is TRBJ1-2 and V is TRBV10-3; TRBD1 agrees at 8 bases. This CDR3 contains 15 residues. Trimming took 3 bases from V and 8 from J; bases not matched to a gene: 11. CDR1 and CDR2 (germline): ENHRY, SYGVKD. This CDR3 reads CAISDGSGGWSGYTF. In DNA, the CDR3 is TGTGCCATCAGTGACGGGTCAGGGGGCTGGAGCGGCTACACCTTC.

Comments on this clone: The junction shows a germline mismatch at one end, possibly a read error. The chain is built from TRBV15 and TRBJ2-3, with a tentative D call TRBD2 (6 bases). Germline CDR1 is LNHNV and CDR2 is YYDKDF (reference sequence). CDR3 length: 14 residues. The CDR3 sequence: CATRAGGYTDAQYF. CDR3 nucleotides: TGTGCCACCAGGGCCGGAGGGTACACAGATGCGCAGTATTTT.

The chain recombines TRBV6-5 with TRBJ2-3; the D gene is possibly TRBD2 (7 bases). CDR1 MNHEY and CDR2 SVGAGI come from the germline V gene. The V gene lost 4 bases and the J gene lost 2 bases, with 13 bases spanning the gap. The length of the CDR3 is 15 residues. The DNA of the CDR3 is TGTGCCAGCAGTTCCAGAGGGGGGGTCACAGATACGCAGTATTTT. Translating it yields CASSSRGGVTDTQYF.